This TCR beta chain was sequenced during a study of cytotoxic CD8 clonotypes in ibrutinib-treated CLL. Study context: Some 25 partial and 2 complete responses; at median roughly 68 months, approximately 14 remitted, roughly 12 progressed. Study observations and caveats: Clonality rose at ibrutinib response and fell back toward baseline at progression.

Note on this clone: The antigen remains unidentified.

TCRdb's copy holds only in-frame clones and misses some; the assay was immunoSEQ multiplex PCR. Of about 160,000 clones listed, roughly 80% are singletons. After removal of 1 base from V and 12 bases from J, the junction contained 15 bases not matched to a gene. CDR3 length: 17 amino acids. The germline CDR1 and CDR2 sequences are KGHSH and LQKENI. The specimen comprised PBMCs, sampled after 12 months of ibrutinib treatment. The V and J genes are TRBV18 and TRBJ2-1; 10 nucleotides line up with TRBD1. The clonotype comes from a human donor with chronic lymphocytic leukemia. The CDR3 region has the DNA TGTGCCAGCTCACCACTATCCGGGACAGGGGTTAATTTCGGGCAGTTCTTC. Its translation: CASSPLSGTGVNFGQFF.